The entry that follows covers one T cell receptor beta chain sequence. Its antigen is still unknown. TCRdb redid the calling of the reads with MiXCR, one entry per CDR3 protein. Of about 400,000 distinct CDR3 sequences in the sample, roughly 34% were seen once. This sample was taken from a study of T cell repertoires in cytomegalovirus infection. Study context: As its CMV epitopes, the study selected recently identified HLA-C-restricted and well-studied HLA-B-restricted targets. General study results and limits: Clonotypes of TCR beta that were HLA-C-restricted and CMV-specific dominated the ex vivo response. Frequencies of public TCR beta families were cumulated, and this identified carriers of CMV plus the relevant HLA.

V was shortened by 5 bases and J by 1 base, with 15 bases between the two germline ends. Germline CDR1 reads DFQATT; CDR2 reads SNEGSKA (reference sequence). The CDR3 length is 16 residues. The specimen comprised cultured PBMCs, sampled from culture after CMV antigen stimulation. The chain is built from TRBV20-1 and TRBJ2-6; maybe TRBD2 (5 bases). This receptor was identified in a human donor in good health (CMV status not recorded). Some clones in this sample may be carry-over from other donors' samples. CDR3 protein: CSAGSVTSSGANVLTF. In DNA form, the CDR3 reads TGCAGTGCTGGTAGCGTAACGAGTTCTGGGGCCAACGTCCTGACTTTC.